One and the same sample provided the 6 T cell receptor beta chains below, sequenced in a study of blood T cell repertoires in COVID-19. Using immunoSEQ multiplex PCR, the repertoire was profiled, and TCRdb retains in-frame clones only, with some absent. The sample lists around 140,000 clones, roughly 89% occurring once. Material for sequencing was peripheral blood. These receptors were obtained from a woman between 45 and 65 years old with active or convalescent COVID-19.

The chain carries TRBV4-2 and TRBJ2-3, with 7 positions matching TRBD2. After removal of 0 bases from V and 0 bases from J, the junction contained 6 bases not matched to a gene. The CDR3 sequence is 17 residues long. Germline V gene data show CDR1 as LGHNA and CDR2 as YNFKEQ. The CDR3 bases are TGTGCCAGCAGCCAAGATCCTAGTAGCGGGAGCACAGATACGCAGTATTTT. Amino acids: CASSQDPSSGSTDTQYF.

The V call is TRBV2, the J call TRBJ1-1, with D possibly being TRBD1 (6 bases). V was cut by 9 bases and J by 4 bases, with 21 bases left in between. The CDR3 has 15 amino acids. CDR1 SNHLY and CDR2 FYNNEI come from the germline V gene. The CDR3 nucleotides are TGTGCCAGTAACAAAGGGGGGGGCCTGGGCACTGAAGCTTTCTTT. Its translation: CASNKGGGLGTEAFF. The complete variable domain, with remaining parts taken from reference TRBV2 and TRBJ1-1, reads EPEVTQTPSHQVTQMGQEVILRCVPISNHLYFYWYRQILGQKVEFLVSFYNNEISEKSEIFDDQFSVERPDGSNFTLKIRSTKLEDSAMYFCASNKGGGLGTEAFFGQGTRLTVV.

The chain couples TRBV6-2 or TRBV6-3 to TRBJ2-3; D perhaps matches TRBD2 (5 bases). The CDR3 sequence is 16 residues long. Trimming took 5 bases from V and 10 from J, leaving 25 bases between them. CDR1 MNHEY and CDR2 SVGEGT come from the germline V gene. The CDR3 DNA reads TGTGCCAGCAGTAGGCTCCGAGACTATCCGGAGATTCCGCAGTATTTT. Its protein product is CASSRLRDYPEIPQYF.

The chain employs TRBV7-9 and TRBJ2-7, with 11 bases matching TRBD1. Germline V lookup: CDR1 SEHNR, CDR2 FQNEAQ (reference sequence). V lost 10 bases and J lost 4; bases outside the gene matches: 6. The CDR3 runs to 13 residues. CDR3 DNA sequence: TGTGCCACTGAGGACAGGGGGCTGTACGAGCAGTACTTC. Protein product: CATEDRGLYEQYF.

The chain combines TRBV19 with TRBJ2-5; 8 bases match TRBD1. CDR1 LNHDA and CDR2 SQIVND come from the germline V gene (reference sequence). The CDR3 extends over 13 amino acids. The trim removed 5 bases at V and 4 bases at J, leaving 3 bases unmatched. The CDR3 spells CASSAGTGETQYF. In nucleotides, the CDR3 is TGTGCCAGTAGTGCCGGGACAGGAGAGACCCAGTACTTC.

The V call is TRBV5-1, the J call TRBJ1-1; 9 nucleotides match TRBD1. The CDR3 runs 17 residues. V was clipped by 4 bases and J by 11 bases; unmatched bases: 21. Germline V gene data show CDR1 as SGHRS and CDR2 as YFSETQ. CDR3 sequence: CASSPIPGTGIGVTAFF. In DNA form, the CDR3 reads TGCGCCAGCAGCCCTATCCCCGGGACAGGGATAGGAGTGACTGCTTTCTTT.